These 23 T cell receptor beta chains originate from one sample sequenced in a study of cytomegalovirus exposure and HLA in healthy donors. 60 Vbeta and 13 Jbeta primers were used in PCR. Assay: immunoSEQ multiplex PCR; the TCRdb copy retains only in-frame clones and omits some. The repertoire consists of 70,000 to 75,000 clones, with around 72% occurring once and the leading ten covering around an eighth. Material: PBMCs. Receptors originate from a middle-aged woman in good health and CMV-seropositive.

CDR3 coding DNA: TGTGCCAGCAGCCCTCGTTGGCAGGCGATATACAATGAGCAGTTCTTC. Its protein is CASSPRWQAIYNEQFF. The genes are TRBV5-6 and TRBJ2-1; D not resolved. This CDR3 comprises 16 residues. Trimming shortened V by 4 bases and J by 4 bases, and 18 bases separated the two germline ends. Germline CDR1 reads SGHDT; CDR2 reads YYEEEE.

J is TRBJ1-1 and V is TRBV2; D unclear. This CDR3 spans 13 amino acids. Trimming took off 3 bases at V and 1 base at J, with 6 bases between the two ends. Germline CDR1 is SNHLY and CDR2 is FYNNEI. In DNA, the CDR3 is TGTGCCAGCAGTGAGGGCCCGAACACTGAAGCTTTCTTT. Encoded protein: CASSEGPNTEAFF.

The chain couples TRBV5-4 to TRBJ2-7, with D perhaps matching TRBD2 (5 bases). V lost 3 bases to trimming and J lost 2 bases, with 15 bases between them. CDR3 length equals 15 residues. The germline gives CDR1 SGHNT, CDR2 YYREEE (reference sequence). CDR3 protein: CASSWRTDPTYEQYF. The CDR3 region has the DNA TGTGCCAGCAGCTGGAGGACTGATCCTACCTACGAGCAGTACTTC. Filled out from reference TRBV5-4 and TRBJ2-7, the complete variable domain reads ETGVTQSPTHLIKTRGQQVTLRCSSQSGHNTVSWYQQALGQGPQFIFQYYREEENGRGNFPPRFSGLQFPNYSSELNVNALELDDSALYLCASSWRTDPTYEQYFGPGTRLTVT.

This clone turned up a few times. The chain employs TRBV4-2 and TRBJ2-1, with 8 nucleotides matching TRBD2. The V segment lost 1 base and the J segment 7 bases; nucleotides outside the gene matches: 6. Germline CDR1 and CDR2: LGHNA and YNFKEQ. CDR3 length: 15 residues. The CDR3 bases are TGTGCCAGCAGCCAAGCCAGCGGGGGATTGAATGAGCAGTTCTTC. Protein sequence: CASSQASGGLNEQFF.

This clone is a singleton in its sample. For the CDR3, the DNA is TGCGCCAGCAGCCAAGACCGGGGAGCAGGGGGCGCGTTTGTGGACATTCAGTACTTC. The encoded protein is CASSQDRGAGGAFVDIQYF. This chain connects TRBV4-1 to TRBJ2-4; 8 nucleotides line up with TRBD1. The CDR3 contains 19 residues. The germline V gene encodes CDR1 MGHRA and CDR2 YSYEKL. The V gene end was trimmed by 0 bases and the J gene end by 8 bases; junction bases not matched to a gene: 18.

The J gene is TRBJ2-1, the V gene TRBV29-1, with D possibly matching TRBD2 (6 bases). Looked up from germline, CDR1 is SQVTM and CDR2 is ANQGSEA. The CDR3 spans 12 residues. The V end lost 7 bases, the J end lost 14 bases, and 21 bases lay between the germline ends. CDR3 nucleotide sequence: TGCAGCGCCGGACCGCTAAGGGAGGATAAGTTCTTC. Amino acids: CSAGPLREDKFF.

This rearrangement joins TRBV25-1 to TRBJ2-5; D perhaps matches TRBD1 (5 bases). The CDR3 consists of 13 residues. CDR1 MGHDK and CDR2 SYGVNS come from the germline V gene. V gave up 3 bases and J gave up 5 bases, with 10 bases separating them. The CDR3 region has the DNA TGTGCCAGCAGTGACAGGGTGGCTGAGACCCAGTACTTC. This sequence encodes CASSDRVAETQYF.

V gene TRBV7-9 combines with J gene TRBJ2-1, with TRBD2 as a possible D gene (6 bases). The length of the CDR3 is 14 residues. From germline, CDR1 is SEHNR and CDR2 FQNEAQ (reference sequence). The V gene lost 4 bases and the J gene lost 8 bases, with 15 bases spanning the gap. The CDR3 bases are TGTGCCAGCAGCTCCCGATCCTGGGGGGATGAGCAGTTCTTC. It translates to CASSSRSWGDEQFF.

This sequence joins TRBV7-6 and TRBJ2-1, with D possibly matching TRBD2 (6 bases). The germline gives CDR1 SGHVS, CDR2 FNYEAQ. The length of the CDR3 is 16 residues. V dropped 5 bases and J dropped 8 bases, with 22 bases sitting between them. The CDR3 DNA sequence: TGTGCCAGCAGCCCCCGAGGAGGGGCCGGATCGGATGAGCAGTTCTTC. Translation gives CASSPRGGAGSDEQFF. Variable domain in full (rest from reference TRBV7-6 and TRBJ2-1): GAGVSQSPRYKVTKRGQDVALRCDPISGHVSLYWYRQALGQGPEFLTYFNYEAQQDKSGLPNDRFSAERPEGSISTLTIQRTEQRDSAMYRCASSPRGGAGSDEQFFGPGTRLTVL.

This chain joins TRBV6-1 and TRBJ2-5, with 14 bases identical to TRBD2. The CDR3 extends over 18 amino acids. J was trimmed by 4 bases and V by 2 bases; bases with no gene match: 9. CDR1 and CDR2 from the germline V gene are MNHNS and SASEGT. Here the CDR3 DNA reads TGTGCCAGCAGTGAATTTGGACTAGCGGGGGGATATATAGAGACCCAGTACTTC. Its protein is CASSEFGLAGGYIETQYF.

There are a few counts of this clone. J is TRBJ2-5 and V is TRBV5-1, with D possibly TRBD2 on 5 matching bases. Germline CDR1 reads SGHRS; CDR2 reads YFSETQ. V shed 6 bases and J shed 5 bases, with 20 bases lying between them. The CDR3 extends over 15 amino acids. The CDR3, as DNA: TGCGCCAGCACCTTCGGGGTAGACATCTTTGAGACCCAGTACTTC. This translates into CASTFGVDIFETQYF.

CDR3 amino acids: CASSLAQGATYEQYF. The CDR3 region has the DNA TGCGCCAGCAGCTTGGCGCAGGGGGCTACCTACGAGCAGTACTTC. The chain is built from TRBV5-1 and TRBJ2-7; 8 bases fit TRBD1. This CDR3 spans 15 amino acids. V was clipped by 0 bases and J by 2 bases; unmatched bases: 4. From germline, CDR1 is SGHRS and CDR2 YFSETQ.

The rearrangement uses TRBV30 and TRBJ1-4; no clear D gene. This CDR3 is 15 amino acids long. The V gene lost 5 bases and the J gene lost 5 bases, with 18 bases spanning the gap. CDR1 is GTSNPN, CDR2 SVGIG, per germline (reference sequence). The CDR3 protein is CAWGNGARRNEKLFF. Written as DNA, the CDR3 is TGTGCCTGGGGTAACGGAGCCCGCAGAAATGAAAAACTGTTTTTT.

This chain connects TRBV6-5 to TRBJ2-2, with TRBD1 matching 7 bases. Germline V gene data show CDR1 as MNHEY and CDR2 as SVGAGI. Trimming cost V 5 bases and J 2 bases; bases outside gene matches: 5. The CDR3 length is 15 residues. Here the CDR3 DNA reads TGTGCCAGCAGTCGGGACAGTATCAACACCGGGGAGCTGTTTTTT. It translates to CASSRDSINTGELFF.

Written as DNA, the CDR3 is TGTGCCAGCAGCGTAGGGGGTGGGACTAGCGGTAATGAGCAGTTCTTC. Translated, it gives CASSVGGGTSGNEQFF. The chain carries TRBV9 and TRBJ2-1, with 11 bases aligning to TRBD2. Germline CDR1 reads SGDLS; CDR2 reads YYNGEE. This CDR3 has 16 amino acids. With V trimmed by 0 bases and J by 7 bases, 6 bases remained unmatched.

This clone was counted only a few times. The chain couples TRBV7-3 to TRBJ1-5; D not resolved. Germline-derived CDR1 and CDR2 are SGHTA and FQGTGA. V dropped 3 bases and J dropped 1 base, with 13 bases sitting between them. The length of the CDR3 is 16 residues. This CDR3 is CASSFGTGLSNQPQHF. As DNA, the CDR3 is TGTGCCAGCAGCTTTGGTACGGGTCTGAGCAATCAGCCCCAGCATTTT.

This clone was detected only a few times. V is TRBV9 and J is TRBJ1-6; D may be TRBD1 (5 bases). There are 16 residues in the CDR3. Trimming took 4 bases from V and 7 from J, leaving 18 bases between them. CDR1 and CDR2 (germline): SGDLS, YYNGEE. The CDR3, as DNA: TGTGCCAGCAGCATCCGTGGGGCAGCCCAAAATTCACCCCTCCACTTT. Its protein product is CASSIRGAAQNSPLHF.

This clone turned up a few times. The V gene is TRBV6-5, the J gene TRBJ1-2; D perhaps matches TRBD1 (5 bases). The CDR3 covers 11 residues. Germline V CDR1 and CDR2: MNHEY, SVGAGI. V gave up 5 bases and J gave up 8 bases, with 9 bases separating them. The DNA of the CDR3 is TGTGCCAGCAGTATACAGGAGGGCTACACCTTC. Translating gives CASSIQEGYTF.

The rearrangement uses TRBV29-1 and TRBJ2-7, with D tentatively TRBD1 (5 bases). Trimming shortened V by 1 base and J by 2 bases, and 12 bases separated the two germline ends. The V gene's germline CDR1 is SQVTM and CDR2 ANQGSEA. This CDR3 is 14 amino acids long. Here the CDR3 reads CSVEGVLGAYEQYF. For the CDR3, the DNA is TGCAGCGTTGAAGGAGTCCTAGGGGCCTACGAGCAGTACTTC.

The chain links TRBV18 to TRBJ1-2; no definite D call. Deletions cut 6 bases from V and 0 bases from J, with 14 bases between. The CDR3 is 15 residues long. CDR1 KGHSH and CDR2 LQKENI come from the germline V gene. DNA for the CDR3: TGTGCCAGCTCTCCCTCCGGGGATACTAACTATGGCTACACCTTC. It is translated as CASSPSGDTNYGYTF.

V gene TRBV2 combines with J gene TRBJ2-3; TRBD2 agrees at 14 bases. The CDR3 runs to 15 residues. CDR1 and CDR2 (germline): SNHLY, FYNNEI. V lost 6 bases to trimming and J lost 4 bases; unmatched junction nucleotides: 3. CDR3 bases: TGTGCCAGCAGACCGACTAGCGGGGGGGCAGATACGCAGTATTTT. This codes for CASRPTSGGADTQYF.

The rearrangement links TRBV6-5 to TRBJ1-5; 9 nucleotides align to TRBD1. Germline lookup yields CDR1 MNHEY and CDR2 SVGAGI. Trimming cost V 4 bases and J 5 bases; bases outside gene matches: 6. This CDR3 is 15 amino acids long. In DNA form, the CDR3 reads TGTGCCAGCAGTTCAACAGGGGGCTTAGATCAGCCCCAGCATTTT. Translating it yields CASSSTGGLDQPQHF.

The rearrangement joins TRBV7-9 to TRBJ1-6; 7 positions match TRBD1. Trimming took 5 bases from V and 7 from J; bases not matched to a gene: 11. The CDR3 covers 16 residues. The germline gives CDR1 SEHNR, CDR2 FQNEAQ (reference sequence). The CDR3 nucleotides are TGTGCCAGCAGCCTTACAGGGGTAGGAATCAATTCACCCCTCCACTTT. It is translated as CASSLTGVGINSPLHF.